These 22 T cell receptor beta chains came from one sample sequenced in a study of blood T cell repertoires in COVID-19. Clones were sequenced by immunoSEQ multiplex PCR, and TCRdb holds only the in-frame ones, with some missing. This table has about 130,000 clones, about nine tenths appearing once. Source material: peripheral blood. These receptors came from a woman in her 70s with COVID-19, enrolled during active disease.

The chain is built from TRBV12-2 and TRBJ2-7; the table's D gene call, TRBD2, was not cross checked with the DNA. TRBV12-2 is a pseudogene segment. This CDR3 is 20 amino acids long. For the CDR3, the DNA is TGTGCAAGTCGCTTAGTTGGCTTTCCGTCGGGATGCGGGGCCGGATACGAGCAGTACTTC. Translating gives CASRLVGFPSGCGAGYEQYF.

This sequence joins TRBV2 and TRBJ1-2; D unclear. Germline CDR1 is SNHLY and CDR2 is FYNNEI. CDR3 size: 14 residues. With 4 bases removed from V and 1 base from J, the gap between germline ends came to 10 bases. CDR3 region: CASSVHSLNYGYTF. The CDR3 DNA is TGTGCCAGCAGTGTTCACTCACTTAACTATGGCTACACCTTC.

CDR3 nucleotide sequence: TGCGCCAGCAGCTTAGCCAGGACAGGGGAAGGGTACGAGCAGTACTTC. This codes for CASSLARTGEGYEQYF. This chain links TRBV5-1 with TRBJ2-7; 9 nucleotides align to TRBD1. CDR3 length: 16 amino acids. Germline V gene lookup returns CDR1 SGHRS and CDR2 YFSETQ. Germline trimming cut 2 bases from V and 4 bases from J; bases unmatched to any gene: 10.

For the CDR3, the DNA is TGTGCCAGCACAAGAGAGGTGCTAGGTTCCTACAATGAGCAGTTCTTC. Translating gives CASTREVLGSYNEQFF. V gene TRBV9 combines with J gene TRBJ2-1, with unresolved D. V was pared by 6 bases and J by 1 base, with 17 bases between. Looked up from germline, CDR1 is SGDLS and CDR2 is YYNGEE. The CDR3 is 16 amino acids.

This clone was recorded once. The chain employs TRBV7-2 and TRBJ2-5, with TRBD2 matching over 11 bases. The CDR3 runs 16 residues. Trimming at V came to 4 bases and at J to 1 base, leaving 5 bases not matched to a gene. Per germline, CDR1 SGHTA and CDR2 FQGNSA. CDR3 residues: CASSSGLAGLQETQYF. CDR3 sequence (DNA): TGTGCCAGCAGCTCCGGACTAGCGGGTCTCCAAGAGACCCAGTACTTC. The whole variable domain, filled in from reference TRBV7-2 and TRBJ2-5, reads GAGVSQSPSNKVTEKGKDVELRCDPISGHTALYWYRQSLGQGLEFLIYFQGNSAPDKSGLPSDRFSAERTGGSVSTLTIQRTQQEDSAVYLCASSSGLAGLQETQYFGPGTRLLVL.

This clone was picked up one time. The rearrangement uses TRBV18 and TRBJ2-2, with a tentative D call TRBD2 (6 bases). Germline V gene data show CDR1 as KGHSH and CDR2 as LQKENI. There are 16 residues in the CDR3. V was trimmed by 8 bases and J by 2 bases, leaving 18 bases between them. CDR3 protein: CASPPAGTFNTGELFF. CDR3 DNA: TGTGCCAGCCCCCCGGCGGGGACTTTTAACACCGGGGAGCTGTTTTTT.

V and J are TRBV9 and TRBJ2-7, with a weak D call TRBD1 (5 bases). This CDR3 is 14 amino acids long. CDR1 SGDLS and CDR2 YYNGEE come from the germline V gene. V was pared by 0 bases and J by 3 bases, with 10 bases between. Written as DNA, the CDR3 is TGTGCCAGCAGCGTAGGCAGGGTCGGCTACGAGCAGTACTTC. Translation: CASSVGRVGYEQYF.

The rearrangement uses TRBV2 and TRBJ1-1, with 7 positions matching TRBD1. The V segment lost 6 bases and the J segment 1 base; nucleotides outside the gene matches: 2. Germline V gene lookup returns CDR1 SNHLY and CDR2 FYNNEI. This CDR3 comprises 13 residues. The CDR3 sequence: CASSRDRNTEAFF. The CDR3, as DNA: TGTGCCAGCAGCCGGGACAGGAACACTGAAGCTTTCTTT. Variable domain in full (rest from reference TRBV2 and TRBJ1-1): EPEVTQTPSHQVTQMGQEVILRCVPISNHLYFYWYRQILGQKVEFLVSFYNNEISEKSEIFDDQFSVERPDGSNFTLKIRSTKLEDSAMYFCASSRDRNTEAFFGQGTRLTVV.

The chain recombines TRBV30 with TRBJ2-1; 12 bases are shared with TRBD1. V gave up 2 bases and J gave up 8 bases; unmatched junction bases: 10. CDR3 length: 16 amino acids. Germline V CDR1 and CDR2: GTSNPN, SVGIG (reference sequence). The CDR3 region has the DNA TGTGCCTGGAGTCGTGGCTGGGGACAGGGGGCAGATGAGCAGTTCTTC. Amino acid sequence: CAWSRGWGQGADEQFF.

J is TRBJ2-5 and V is TRBV5-1; 11 nucleotides align to TRBD2. This CDR3 contains 15 residues. V was pared by 2 bases and J by 5 bases, with 5 bases of the junction left unmatched. Germline CDR1 and CDR2: SGHRS and YFSETQ. Written as DNA, the CDR3 is TGCGCCAGCAGCTTCACTAGCGGGGGCAGGGAGACCCAGTACTTC. This encodes CASSFTSGGRETQYF.

V and J are TRBV5-8 and TRBJ1-1, with 7 bases that match TRBD1. The CDR3 consists of 14 residues. With 4 bases clipped from V and 6 bases from J, the junction kept 9 bases outside the gene matches. Germline-derived CDR1 and CDR2 are SGHTS and YDEGEE. The CDR3: CASSRGGAGSEAFF. CDR3 coding DNA: TGTGCCAGCAGCCGAGGGGGCGCAGGGTCTGAAGCTTTCTTT.

The chain recombines TRBV27 with TRBJ2-2; D is unresolved. V was clipped by 6 bases and J by 5 bases, with 10 bases between them. The CDR3 totals 13 residues. The V gene's germline CDR1 is MNHEY and CDR2 SMNVEV (reference sequence). CDR3 sequence (DNA): TGTGCCAGCAGATTAGGAGTTACCGGGGAGCTGTTTTTT. Its translation is CASRLGVTGELFF.

The rearrangement joins TRBV15 to TRBJ2-1; D perhaps matches TRBD1 (8 bases). The V and J ends lost 4 bases and 9 bases respectively, with 22 bases between them. The CDR3 has 16 residues. The V gene's germline CDR1 is LNHNV and CDR2 YYDKDF (reference sequence). CDR3 bases: TGTGCCACCAGCATTTCCAGGGGGCCTAGCGGACTTGAGCAGTTCTTC. Amino acid sequence: CATSISRGPSGLEQFF.

The chain links TRBV18 to TRBJ2-3; 10 bases match TRBD1. CDR3 length equals 17 residues. CDR1 and CDR2 from the germline V gene are KGHSH and LQKENI. Germline trimming cut 4 bases from V and 3 bases from J; bases unmatched to any gene: 10. Here the CDR3 reads CASSQTNPGQGTDTQYF. CDR3 DNA: TGTGCCAGCTCACAAACGAATCCGGGACAGGGGACAGATACGCAGTATTTT.

The gene calls are TRBV6-5 and TRBJ1-5; 11 bases match TRBD1. J was trimmed by 9 bases and V by 8 bases; bases with no gene match: 9. Germline CDR1 reads MNHEY; CDR2 reads SVGAGI. The CDR3 runs to 14 residues. The CDR3 here is CASGTGGILRPQHF. The DNA for the CDR3 is TGTGCCAGCGGGACAGGGGGTATCTTGAGGCCCCAGCATTTT.

V is TRBV5-4 and J is TRBJ2-5, with a weak D call TRBD2 (6 bases). V lost 1 base and J lost 2, with 12 bases in between. There are 15 residues in the CDR3. Germline CDR1 and CDR2: SGHNT and YYREEE (reference sequence). CDR3: CASSLSSGVQETQYF. CDR3 sequence (DNA): TGTGCCAGCAGCTTGTCGTCGGGGGTGCAAGAGACCCAGTACTTC.

The V call is TRBV29-1, the J call TRBJ1-1; D may be TRBD1 (6 bases). The CDR3 is 13 amino acids. Germline CDR1 and CDR2: SQVTM and ANQGSEA. The ends were cut back, 4 bases at V and 5 bases at J, with 14 bases in the middle. The CDR3, as DNA: TGCAGCGTTGGTAAGGGGGTGGGTACTGAAGCTTTCTTT. Residues: CSVGKGVGTEAFF.

The V and J genes are TRBV6-2 or TRBV6-3 and TRBJ2-1, with 10 bases aligning to TRBD1. In germline, CDR1 is MNHEY, CDR2 SVGEGT. This CDR3 comprises 18 residues. V trimming: 0 bases; J trimming: 1 base; junction bases outside the gene matches: 6. CDR3 in DNA: TGTGCCAGCAGTTACTCCGGGACAGGGGACCCTTCCTACAATGAGCAGTTCTTC. Translation: CASSYSGTGDPSYNEQFF.

The rearrangement links TRBV3-1 (or the pseudogene TRBV3-2) to TRBJ1-6; D possibly corresponds to TRBD1 (5 bases). The CDR3 contains 13 residues. V lost 4 bases and J 9 bases, leaving 10 bases between the germline ends. Germline loops: CDR1 LGHDT, CDR2 YNNKEL (reference sequence). DNA of the CDR3: TGTGCCAGCAGCCCCGGGGGAGCTTCACCCCTCCACTTT. It yields the protein CASSPGGASPLHF.

The rearrangement links TRBV19 to TRBJ1-5, with no clear D. Germline CDR1 is LNHDA and CDR2 is SQIVND (reference sequence). The CDR3 totals 16 residues. The V and J ends lost 1 base and 3 bases respectively, with 13 bases between them. The CDR3 is CASSIGARLNNQPQHF. CDR3 bases: TGTGCCAGTAGTATAGGGGCCCGGTTGAACAATCAGCCCCAGCATTTT.

With respect to this clone: One end of the junction does not line up with germline, which may come from a read error. The chain employs TRBV30 and TRBJ1-5; TRBD1 matches 8 bases. This CDR3 region has 13 residues. CDR1 is GTSNPN, CDR2 SVGIG, per germline (reference sequence). CDR3 region: CAWRPGGNQPQHF. The CDR3, as DNA: TGTGCCTGGAGACCAGGGGGCAACCAGCCCCAGCATTTT.

The V and J genes are TRBV7-9 and TRBJ2-7, with D possibly matching TRBD2 (6 bases). The CDR3 is 14 amino acids. The germline CDR1 and CDR2 sequences are SEHNR and FQNEAQ (reference sequence). Trimming took off 6 bases at V and 6 bases at J, with 18 bases between the two ends. In DNA, the CDR3 is TGTGCCAGCAGTCGTAGCGGAGACGTCGCCGAGCAGTACTTC. Translating it yields CASSRSGDVAEQYF.